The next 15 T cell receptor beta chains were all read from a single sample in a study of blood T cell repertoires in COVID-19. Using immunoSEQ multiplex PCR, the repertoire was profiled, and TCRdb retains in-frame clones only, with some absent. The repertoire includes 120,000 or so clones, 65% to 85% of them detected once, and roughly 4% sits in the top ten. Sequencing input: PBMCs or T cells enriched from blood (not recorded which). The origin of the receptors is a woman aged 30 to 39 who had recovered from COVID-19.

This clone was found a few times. This CDR3 is CASSHWGGHLSGNTIYF. CDR3 coding DNA: TGTGCCAGCTCTCATTGGGGGGGACACCTCTCTGGAAACACCATATATTTT. The chain couples TRBV18 to TRBJ1-3; perhaps TRBD1 as D (6 bases). V lost 6 bases to trimming and J lost 0 bases, with 18 bases between them. CDR3 length equals 17 residues. Per the germline V gene, CDR1 is KGHSH and CDR2 is LQKENI.

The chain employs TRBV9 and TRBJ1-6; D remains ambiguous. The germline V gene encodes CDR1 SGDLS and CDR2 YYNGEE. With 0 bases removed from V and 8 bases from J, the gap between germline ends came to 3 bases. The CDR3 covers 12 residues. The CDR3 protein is CASSVDYSPLHF. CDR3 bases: TGTGCCAGCAGCGTAGACTATTCACCCCTCCACTTT.

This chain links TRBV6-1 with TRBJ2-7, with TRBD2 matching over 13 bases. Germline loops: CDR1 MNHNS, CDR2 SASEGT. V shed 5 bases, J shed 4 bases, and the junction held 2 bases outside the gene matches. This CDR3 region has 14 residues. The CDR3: CASSWTSGSYEQYF. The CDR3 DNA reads TGTGCCAGCAGTTGGACTAGCGGGAGTTACGAGCAGTACTTC.

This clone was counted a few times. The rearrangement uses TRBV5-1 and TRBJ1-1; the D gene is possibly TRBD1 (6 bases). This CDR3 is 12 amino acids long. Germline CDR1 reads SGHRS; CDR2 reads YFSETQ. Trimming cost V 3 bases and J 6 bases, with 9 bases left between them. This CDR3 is CASSYGQSEAFF. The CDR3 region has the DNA TGCGCCAGCAGCTACGGACAGTCTGAAGCTTTCTTT.

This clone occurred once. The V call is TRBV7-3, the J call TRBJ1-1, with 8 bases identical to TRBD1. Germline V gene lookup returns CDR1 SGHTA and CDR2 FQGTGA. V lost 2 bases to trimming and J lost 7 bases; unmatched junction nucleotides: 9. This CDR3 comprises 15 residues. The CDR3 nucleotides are TGTGCCAGCAGCTTAGAACAGGGGGGGATCGGTGAAGCTTTCTTT. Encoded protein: CASSLEQGGIGEAFF.

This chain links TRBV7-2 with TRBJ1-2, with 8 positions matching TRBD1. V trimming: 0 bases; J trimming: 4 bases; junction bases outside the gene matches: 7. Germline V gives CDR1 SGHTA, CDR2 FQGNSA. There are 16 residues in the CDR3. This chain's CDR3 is CASSLAPGTGLYGYTF. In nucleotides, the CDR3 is TGTGCCAGCAGCTTAGCTCCCGGGACAGGCCTCTATGGCTACACCTTC.

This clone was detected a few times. The CDR3 here is CASSLIEGQGAELFF. In DNA form, the CDR3 reads TGTGCCAGCAGCTTAATCGAGGGACAGGGTGCTGAACTGTTTTTT. The chain joins TRBV7-2 to TRBJ1-4, with 9 bases aligning to TRBD1. The V and J ends lost 2 bases and 12 bases, in that order; junction bases with no gene match: 10. Germline V CDR1 and CDR2: SGHTA, FQGNSA. The CDR3 loop spans 15 amino acids.

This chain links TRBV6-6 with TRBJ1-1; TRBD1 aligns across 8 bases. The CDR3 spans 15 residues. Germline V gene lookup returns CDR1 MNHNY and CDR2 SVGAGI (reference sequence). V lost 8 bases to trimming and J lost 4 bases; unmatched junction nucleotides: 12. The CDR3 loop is CASLYTPDRGTEAFF. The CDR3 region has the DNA TGTGCCAGCCTATACACACCTGACAGGGGCACTGAAGCTTTCTTT.

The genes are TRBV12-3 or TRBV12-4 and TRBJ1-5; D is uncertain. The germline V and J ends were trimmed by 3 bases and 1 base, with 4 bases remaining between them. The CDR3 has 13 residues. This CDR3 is CASSFGSNQPQHF. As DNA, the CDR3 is TGTGCCAGCAGTTTTGGCAGCAATCAGCCCCAGCATTTT.

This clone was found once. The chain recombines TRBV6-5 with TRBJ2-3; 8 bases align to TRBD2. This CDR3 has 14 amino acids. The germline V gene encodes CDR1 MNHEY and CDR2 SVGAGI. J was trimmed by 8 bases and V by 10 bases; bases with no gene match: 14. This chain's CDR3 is CATTGTSGRGTQYF. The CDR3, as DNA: TGTGCCACCACAGGGACTAGTGGGCGTGGTACGCAGTATTTT.

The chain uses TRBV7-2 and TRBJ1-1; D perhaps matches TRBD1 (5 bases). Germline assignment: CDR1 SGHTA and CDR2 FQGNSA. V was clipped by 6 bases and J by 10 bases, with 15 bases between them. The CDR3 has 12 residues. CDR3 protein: CASSLRVSAAFF. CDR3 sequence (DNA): TGTGCCAGCAGTCTCAGGGTTTCGGCAGCTTTCTTT.

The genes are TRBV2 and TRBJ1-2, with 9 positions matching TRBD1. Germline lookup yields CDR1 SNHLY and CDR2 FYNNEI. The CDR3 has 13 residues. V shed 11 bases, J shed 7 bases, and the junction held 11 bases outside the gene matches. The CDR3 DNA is TGTGCCTCAAGGACAGGGGTGCCCGCTGGCTACACCTTC. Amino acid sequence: CASRTGVPAGYTF.

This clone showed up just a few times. CDR3 DNA sequence: TGTGCCAGCAGCTCCTCCTCCTACGAGCAGTACTTC. Its protein product is CASSSSSYEQYF. This chain joins TRBV7-3 and TRBJ2-7; no clear D. Germline V CDR1 and CDR2: SGHTA, FQGTGA. Trimming removed 4 bases from V and 0 bases from J, with 4 bases in between. The CDR3 contains 12 residues. Together with reference TRBV7-3 and TRBJ2-7, the CDR3 gives the full variable domain: GAGVSQTPSNKVTEKGKYVELRCDPISGHTALYWYRQSLGQGPEFLIYFQGTGAADDSGLPNDRFFAVRPEGSVSTLKIQRTERGDSAVYLCASSSSSYEQYFGPGTRLTVT.

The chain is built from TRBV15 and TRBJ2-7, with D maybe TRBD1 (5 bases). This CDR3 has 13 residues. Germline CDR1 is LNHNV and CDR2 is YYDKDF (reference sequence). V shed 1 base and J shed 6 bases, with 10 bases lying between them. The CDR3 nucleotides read TGTGCCACCAGCAGAGGCAGGGCGTTCGAGCAGTACTTC. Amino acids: CATSRGRAFEQYF. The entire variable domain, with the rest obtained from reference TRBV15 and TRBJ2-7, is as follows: DAMVIQNPRYQVTQFGKPVTLSCSQTLNHNVMYWYQQKSSQAPKLLFHYYDKDFNNEADTPDNFQSRRPNTSFCFLDIRSPGLGDTAMYLCATSRGRAFEQYFGPGTRLTVT.

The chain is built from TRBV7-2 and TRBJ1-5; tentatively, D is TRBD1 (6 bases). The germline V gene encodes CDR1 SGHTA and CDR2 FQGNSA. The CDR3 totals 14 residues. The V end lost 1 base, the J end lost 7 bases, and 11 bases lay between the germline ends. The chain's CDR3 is CASSLEGGRQPQHF. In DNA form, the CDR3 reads TGTGCCAGCAGCTTAGAAGGGGGACGGCAGCCCCAGCATTTT.